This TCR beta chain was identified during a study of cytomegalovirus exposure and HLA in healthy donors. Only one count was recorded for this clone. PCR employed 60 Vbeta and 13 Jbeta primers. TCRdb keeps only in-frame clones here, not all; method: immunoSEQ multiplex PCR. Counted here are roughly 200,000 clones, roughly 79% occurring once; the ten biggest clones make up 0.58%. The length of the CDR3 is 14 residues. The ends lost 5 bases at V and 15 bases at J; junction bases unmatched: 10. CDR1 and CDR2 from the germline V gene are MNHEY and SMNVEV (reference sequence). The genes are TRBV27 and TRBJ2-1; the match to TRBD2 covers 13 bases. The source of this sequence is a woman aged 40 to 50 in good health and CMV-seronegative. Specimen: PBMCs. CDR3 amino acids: CASSPGLAGVKRFF. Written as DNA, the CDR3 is TGTGCCAGCAGTCCCGGACTAGCGGGGGTGAAGCGGTTCTTC.